This is a list of T cell receptor beta chains from one sample in a study of control samples from healthy donors and cancer patients. TCRdb's copy holds only in-frame clones and misses some; the assay was immunoSEQ multiplex PCR. The sample records roughly 130,000 clones, just under 95% being singletons. Sequenced input: blood. The receptors were sampled from a man aged 25 to 40 in good health. Each CDR3 is given with its conserved first and last residue. The D gene is left open where the match is weak. Rows give clone size only sometimes, using once, few, many, or a class for an expanded clone.

v_gene	j_gene	abundance	d_gene	CDR3aa	CDR3nt
TRBV14	TRBJ1-4	.	.	CASSQDRTSNEKLFF	TGTGCCAGCAGCCAAGATAGGACATCTAATGAAAAACTGTTTTTT
TRBV3-1/TRBV3-2	TRBJ2-1	.	TRBD2	CASSEAERGGWNEQFF	TGTGCCAGCAGCGAAGCCGAGCGGGGGGGCTGGAATGAGCAGTTCTTC
TRBV3-1/TRBV3-2	TRBJ1-3	few	TRBD1	CASTPDRDGNTIYF	TGTGCCAGCACCCCGGACAGGGATGGAAACACCATATATTTT
TRBV5-6	TRBJ2-7	.	.	CASSLTGSSMEQYF	TGTGCCAGCAGCTTGACAGGTTCTTCCATGGAGCAGTACTTC
TRBV6-2/TRBV6-3	TRBJ1-1	.	TRBD1	CASSYNRGPNTEAFF	TGTGCCAGCAGTTACAACAGGGGGCCGAACACTGAAGCTTTCTTT
TRBV7-9	TRBJ1-2	once	.	CASSLAVSAWDGYTF	TGTGCCAGCAGCTTAGCAGTGTCAGCATGGGATGGCTACACCTTC
TRBV7-9	TRBJ2-5	.	TRBD2	CASSVGTSGLKETQYF	TGTGCCAGCAGCGTTGGGACTAGCGGTCTCAAGGAGACCCAGTACTTC
TRBV6-5	TRBJ2-5	.	.	CASSALRGSGETQYF	TGTGCCAGCAGCGCACTTAGGGGGTCGGGGGAGACCCAGTACTTC
TRBV19	TRBJ2-1	.	.	CASSITPGPYNEQFF	TGTGCCAGTAGTATCACCCCCGGCCCCTACAATGAGCAGTTCTTC
TRBV9	TRBJ2-1	.	.	CASSPGGPLYNEQFF	TGTGCCAGCAGCCCCGGGGGCCCACTCTACAATGAGCAGTTCTTC
TRBV5-8	TRBJ2-3	.	TRBD2	CASRRGGQTRTDTQYF	TGTGCCAGCAGGCGCGGGGGGCAAACCCGCACAGATACGCAGTATTTT
TRBV9	TRBJ2-1	once	TRBD2	CASSVAGLAGGGEQFF	TGTGCCAGCAGCGTAGCGGGACTAGCGGGGGGAGGGGAGCAGTTCTTC
TRBV19	TRBJ1-2	.	.	CASSISMRGYTF	TGTGCCAGTAGTATATCGATGCGGGGCTACACCTTC
TRBV5-3	TRBJ2-1	.	.	CASPAVTFNEQFF	TGTGCCAGCCCTGCGGTCACCTTTAATGAGCAGTTCTTC
TRBV5-1	TRBJ2-1	once	.	CASSFRGDSPSSYNEQFF	TGCGCCAGCAGCTTTCGCGGGGACTCTCCCAGCTCCTACAATGAGCAGTTCTTC
TRBV7-2	TRBJ1-4	.	.	CASSRVGPATNEKLFF	TGTGCCAGCAGCCGCGTTGGGCCCGCAACTAATGAAAAACTGTTTTTT
TRBV10-3	TRBJ2-1	.	.	CAIRADSAPHFEQFF	TGTGCCATCAGGGCTGACTCCGCCCCTCATTTCGAGCAGTTCTTC
TRBV9	TRBJ2-3	.	.	CASSVEGGGDTDTQYF	TGTGCCAGCAGCGTCGAGGGTGGAGGAGACACAGATACGCAGTATTTT
TRBV6-6	TRBJ2-5	.	.	CASSYLDRQQETQYF	TGTGCCAGCAGCTACCTCGACAGACAGCAAGAGACCCAGTACTTC
TRBV29-1	TRBJ2-3	.	.	CSADSGSRTDTQYF	TGCAGCGCCGACTCGGGATCTCGCACAGATACGCAGTATTTT
TRBV2	TRBJ1-1	.	TRBD1	CASSEQGDVTEAFF	TGTGCCAGCAGTGAACAGGGGGATGTCACTGAAGCTTTCTTT
TRBV9	TRBJ2-7	.	.	CASSAGGRYEQYF	TGTGCCAGCAGCGCTGGGGGTCGATACGAGCAGTACTTC
TRBV9	TRBJ1-2	.	.	CASSVQQSRPPWGYTF	TGTGCCAGCAGCGTCCAACAATCGAGGCCCCCCTGGGGCTACACCTTC
TRBV27	TRBJ2-5	.	.	CASSLSVGVQETQYF	TGTGCCAGCAGTTTATCAGTCGGAGTCCAAGAGACCCAGTACTTC
TRBV2	TRBJ1-2	.	.	CASSDVFGPDGYGYTF	TGTGCCAGCAGTGACGTATTTGGCCCGGATGGCTATGGCTACACCTTC
TRBV27	TRBJ1-1	.	.	CASSLKGTEAFF	TGTGCCAGCAGTTTAAAGGGGACTGAAGCTTTCTTT
TRBV28	TRBJ2-3	.	TRBD1	CASSGPGTGHTDTQYF	TGTGCCAGCAGTGGACCCGGGACAGGGCACACAGATACGCAGTATTTT
TRBV7-3	TRBJ1-1	.	.	CASSSGSNTEAFF	TGTGCCAGCAGCTCGGGATCGAACACTGAAGCTTTCTTT
TRBV7-2	TRBJ2-5	.	.	CASSKPGTRETQYF	TGTGCCAGCTCAAAGCCCGGGACAAGAGAGACCCAGTACTTC
TRBV5-1	TRBJ1-5	.	.	CASSLGGQHNQPQHF	TGCGCCAGCAGCTTGGGCGGACAGCACAATCAGCCCCAGCATTTT
TRBV19	TRBJ2-7	.	TRBD1	CASSDRVGEQYF	TGTGCCAGTAGCGACAGGGTCGGCGAGCAGTACTTC
TRBV2	TRBJ1-2	.	.	CASSELGGSVANYGYTF	TGTGCCAGCAGTGAATTGGGGGGGTCCGTCGCAAACTATGGCTACACCTTC
TRBV7-9	TRBJ2-3	.	.	CASSRGGPLLDTQYF	TGTGCCAGCAGCCGCGGAGGGCCCCTTTTGGATACGCAGTATTTT
TRBV5-8	TRBJ2-7	.	.	CASSPEGPEQYF	TGTGCCAGCAGCCCGGAGGGTCCCGAGCAGTACTTC
TRBV5-1	TRBJ2-1	.	TRBD2	CASSPRASGGNEQFF	TGCGCCAGCAGCCCCAGGGCTAGCGGGGGCAATGAGCAGTTCTTC
TRBV19	TRBJ2-7	.	TRBD2	CASSVSGTSGVYEQYF	TGTGCCAGTAGTGTCTCCGGGACTAGCGGGGTGTACGAGCAGTACTTC
TRBV29-1	TRBJ1-1	.	.	CSVVTGPNTEAFF	TGCAGCGTTGTAACAGGGCCGAACACTGAAGCTTTCTTT
TRBV6-2/TRBV6-3	TRBJ2-3	.	.	CASSYNAREEGTDTQYF	TGTGCCAGCAGTTATAATGCTCGGGAAGAAGGCACAGATACGCAGTATTTT
TRBV18	TRBJ2-2	.	.	CATSRGQNTGELFF	TGTGCCACCTCGCGGGGACAGAACACCGGGGAGCTGTTTTTT
TRBV27	TRBJ2-7	.	TRBD2	CASSWGLGTYEQYF	TGTGCCAGCAGCTGGGGACTAGGGACCTACGAGCAGTACTTC
TRBV6-4	TRBJ2-2	.	TRBD1	CASSDGTGSNTGELFF	TGTGCCAGCAGTGACGGGACAGGCTCGAACACCGGGGAGCTGTTTTTT
TRBV5-1	TRBJ1-5	.	.	CASSLGPNQPQHF	TGCGCCAGCAGCTTAGGACCAAATCAGCCCCAGCATTTT
TRBV29-1	TRBJ1-2	.	.	CSVEGTSAYGYTF	TGCAGCGTTGAAGGGACGAGTGCTTATGGCTACACCTTC
TRBV5-1	TRBJ1-1	.	.	CASSLAGGDIEAFF	TGCGCCAGCAGCTTGGCGGGTGGCGACATTGAAGCTTTCTTT
TRBV10-1	TRBJ2-7	few	TRBD2	CASSDELAGSKQYF	TGCGCCAGCAGTGACGAGCTAGCGGGGAGTAAGCAGTACTTC
TRBV12-5	TRBJ1-6	.	.	CASGLYEFRQAYNSPLHF	TGTGCTAGTGGTTTGTACGAATTTAGACAGGCCTATAATTCACCCCTCCACTTT
TRBV19	TRBJ1-6	.	.	CASAPKRGRSNSPLHF	TGTGCCAGCGCCCCTAAACGAGGGCGGAGTAATTCACCCCTCCACTTT